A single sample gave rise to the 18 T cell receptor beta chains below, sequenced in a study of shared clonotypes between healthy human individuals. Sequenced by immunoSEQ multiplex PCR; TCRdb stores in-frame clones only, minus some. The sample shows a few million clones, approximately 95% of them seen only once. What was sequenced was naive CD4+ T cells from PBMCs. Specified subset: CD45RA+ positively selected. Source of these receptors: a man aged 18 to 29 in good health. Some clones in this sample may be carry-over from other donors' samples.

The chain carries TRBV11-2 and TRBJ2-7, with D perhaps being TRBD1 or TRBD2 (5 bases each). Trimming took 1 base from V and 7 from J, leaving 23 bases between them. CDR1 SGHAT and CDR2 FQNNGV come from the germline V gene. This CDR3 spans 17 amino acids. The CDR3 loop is CASSLGGRPGSVEEQYF. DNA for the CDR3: TGTGCCAGCAGCTTAGGGGGACGCCCGGGGAGTGTGGAAGAGCAGTACTTC.

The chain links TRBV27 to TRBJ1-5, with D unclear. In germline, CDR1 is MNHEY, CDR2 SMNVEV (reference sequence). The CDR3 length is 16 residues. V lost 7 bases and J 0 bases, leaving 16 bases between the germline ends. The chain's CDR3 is CASKPRRSDSNQPQHF. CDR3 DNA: TGTGCCAGCAAACCTCGCCGGTCGGATAGCAATCAGCCCCAGCATTTT.

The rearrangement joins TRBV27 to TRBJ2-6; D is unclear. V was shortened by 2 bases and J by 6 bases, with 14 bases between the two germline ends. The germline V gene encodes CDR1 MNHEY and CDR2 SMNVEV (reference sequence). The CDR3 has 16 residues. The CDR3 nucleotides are TGTGCCAGCAGTTTAGGGCTGCCAACGTTGGCCAACGTCCTGACTTTC. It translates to CASSLGLPTLANVLTF.

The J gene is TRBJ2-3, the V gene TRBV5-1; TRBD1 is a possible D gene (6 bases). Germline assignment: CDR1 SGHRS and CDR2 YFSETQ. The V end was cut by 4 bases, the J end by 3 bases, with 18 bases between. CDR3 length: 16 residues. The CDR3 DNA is TGCGCCAGCAGCCCCTCCAGGACAGCCATTACAGATACGCAGTATTTT. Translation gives CASSPSRTAITDTQYF.

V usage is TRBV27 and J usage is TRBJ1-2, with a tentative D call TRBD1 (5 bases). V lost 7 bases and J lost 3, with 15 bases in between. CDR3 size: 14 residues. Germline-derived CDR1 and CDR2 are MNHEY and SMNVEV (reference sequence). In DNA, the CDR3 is TGTGCCAGCACTCGCGCCGCAGGGCACTATGGCTACACCTTC. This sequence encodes CASTRAAGHYGYTF.

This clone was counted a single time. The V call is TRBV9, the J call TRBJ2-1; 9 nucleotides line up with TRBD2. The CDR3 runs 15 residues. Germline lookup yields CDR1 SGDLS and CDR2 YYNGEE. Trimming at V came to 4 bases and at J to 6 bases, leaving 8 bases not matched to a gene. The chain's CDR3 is CASSTGLAGFNEQFF. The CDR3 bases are TGTGCCAGCAGCACGGGACTAGCTGGGTTCAATGAGCAGTTCTTC.

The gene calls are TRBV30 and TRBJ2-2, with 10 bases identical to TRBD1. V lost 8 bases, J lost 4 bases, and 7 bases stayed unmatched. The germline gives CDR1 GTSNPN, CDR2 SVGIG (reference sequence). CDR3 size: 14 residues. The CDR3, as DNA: TGTGCCCGCTCAGGACAGGGGGTCACCGGGGAGCTGTTTTTT. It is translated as CARSGQGVTGELFF.

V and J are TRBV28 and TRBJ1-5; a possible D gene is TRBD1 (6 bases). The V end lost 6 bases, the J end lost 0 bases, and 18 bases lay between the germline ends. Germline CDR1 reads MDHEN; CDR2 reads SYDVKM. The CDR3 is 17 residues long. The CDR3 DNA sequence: TGTGCCAGCAGCGCGACAGGTTCGCAATATAGCAATCAGCCCCAGCATTTT. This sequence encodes CASSATGSQYSNQPQHF. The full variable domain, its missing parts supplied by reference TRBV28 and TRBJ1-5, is DVKVTQSSRYLVKRTGEKVFLECVQDMDHENMFWYRQDPGLGLRLIYFSYDVKMKEKGDIPEGYSVSREKKERFSLILESASTNQTSMYLCASSATGSQYSNQPQHFGDGTRLSIL.

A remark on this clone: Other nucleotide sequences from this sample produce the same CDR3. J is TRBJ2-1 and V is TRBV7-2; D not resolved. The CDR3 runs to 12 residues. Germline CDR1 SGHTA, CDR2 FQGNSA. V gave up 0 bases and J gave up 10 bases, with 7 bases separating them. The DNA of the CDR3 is TGTGCCAGCAGCTTAGCATCTAGGGAGCAGTTCTTC. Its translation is CASSLASREQFF.

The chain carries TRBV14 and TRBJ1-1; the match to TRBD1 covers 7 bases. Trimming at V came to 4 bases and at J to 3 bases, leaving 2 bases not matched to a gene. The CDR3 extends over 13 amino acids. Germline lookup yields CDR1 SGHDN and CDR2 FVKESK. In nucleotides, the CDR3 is TGTGCCAGCAGCCGTGGACAGGACACTGAAGCTTTCTTT. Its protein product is CASSRGQDTEAFF.

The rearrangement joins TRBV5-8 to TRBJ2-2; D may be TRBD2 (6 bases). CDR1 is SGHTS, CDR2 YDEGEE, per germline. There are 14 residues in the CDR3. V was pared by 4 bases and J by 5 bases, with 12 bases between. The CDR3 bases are TGTGCCAGCAGCCGCCGACGGGGGACCGGGGAGCTGTTTTTT. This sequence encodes CASSRRRGTGELFF.

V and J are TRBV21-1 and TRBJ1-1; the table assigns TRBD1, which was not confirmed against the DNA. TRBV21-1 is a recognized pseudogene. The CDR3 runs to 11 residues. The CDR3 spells CASMAFTEAFF. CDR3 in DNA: TGTGCCAGCATGGCATTTACTGAAGCTTTCTTT.

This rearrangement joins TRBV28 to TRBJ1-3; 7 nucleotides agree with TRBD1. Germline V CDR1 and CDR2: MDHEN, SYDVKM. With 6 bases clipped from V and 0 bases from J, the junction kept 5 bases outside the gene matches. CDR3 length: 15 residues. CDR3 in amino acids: CASRVGGSSGNTIYF. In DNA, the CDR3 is TGTGCCAGCAGGGTAGGGGGCAGCTCTGGAAACACCATATATTTT.

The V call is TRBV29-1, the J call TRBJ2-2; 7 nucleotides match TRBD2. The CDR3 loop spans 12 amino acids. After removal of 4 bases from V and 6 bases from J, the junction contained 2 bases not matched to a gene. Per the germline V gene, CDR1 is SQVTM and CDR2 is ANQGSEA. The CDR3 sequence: CSVVGGAGELFF. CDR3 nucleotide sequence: TGCAGCGTTGTTGGGGGGGCCGGGGAGCTGTTTTTT.

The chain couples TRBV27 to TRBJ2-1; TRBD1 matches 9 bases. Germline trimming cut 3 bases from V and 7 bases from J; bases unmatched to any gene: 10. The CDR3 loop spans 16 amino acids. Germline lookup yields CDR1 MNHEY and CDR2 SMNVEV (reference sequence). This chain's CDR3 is CASSFSTGQGTNEQFF. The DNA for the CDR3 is TGTGCCAGCAGTTTCTCCACGGGACAGGGTACGAATGAGCAGTTCTTC.

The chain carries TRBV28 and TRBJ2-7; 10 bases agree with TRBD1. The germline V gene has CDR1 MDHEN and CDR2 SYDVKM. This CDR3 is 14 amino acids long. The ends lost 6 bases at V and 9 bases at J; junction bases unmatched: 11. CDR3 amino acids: CASSYPDRGRPQYF. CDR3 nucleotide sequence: TGTGCCAGCAGCTACCCTGACAGGGGGCGCCCGCAGTACTTC.

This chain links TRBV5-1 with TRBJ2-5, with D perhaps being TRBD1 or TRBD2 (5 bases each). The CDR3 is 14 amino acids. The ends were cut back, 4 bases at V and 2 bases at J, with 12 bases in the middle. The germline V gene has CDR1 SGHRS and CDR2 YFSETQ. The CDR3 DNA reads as TGCGCCAGCAGCCAGGGAGTTGGGCAAGAGACCCAGTACTTC. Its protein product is CASSQGVGQETQYF.

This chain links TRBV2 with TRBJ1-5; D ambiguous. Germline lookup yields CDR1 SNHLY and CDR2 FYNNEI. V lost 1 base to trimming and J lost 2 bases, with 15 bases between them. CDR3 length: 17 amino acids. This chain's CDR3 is CASSEGQEGSRNQPQHF. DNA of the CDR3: TGTGCCAGCAGTGAAGGGCAAGAAGGATCGCGCAATCAGCCCCAGCATTTT.